This entry describes one T cell receptor beta chain. No antigen is known for it. V lost 2 bases, J lost 5 bases, and 10 bases stayed unmatched. Per germline, CDR1 SGHTA and CDR2 FQGNSA. The CDR3 contains 16 residues. These data are taken from a study of cytotoxic CD8 clonotypes in ibrutinib-treated CLL. The wider study: Mean values per sample were around 270,000 productive templates and more than 90,000 productive rearrangements.

Using immunoSEQ multiplex PCR, the repertoire was profiled, and TCRdb retains in-frame clones only, with some absent. The sample holds 150,000 to 250,000 clones, around 72% seen once. The study, taken as a whole, reports: Ibrutinib response saw clonality rise, and progression saw it return toward baseline. Clonality measured at baseline exceeded age-matched healthy donors, tracking circulating CD8+ T-cell counts.

The sequenced sample was PBMCs, obtained after 24 months of ibrutinib treatment. The clonotype comes from a human donor with chronic lymphocytic leukemia. The gene calls are TRBV7-2 and TRBJ2-5; 8 bases map to TRBD2. CDR3 DNA: TGTGCCAGCAGCTTATATCGGGAGGGCGAGGATGAGACCCAGTACTTC. This gives the protein CASSLYREGEDETQYF.